This TCR beta chain was recovered during a study of blood T cell repertoires in COVID-19. Study summary: PBMCs, B-cell-depleted T cells, or T cells were the source of the cDNA or gDNA that made up the material.

This clone was counted a single time. A Seattle source enrolled patients during active infection and followed them longitudinally. How the authors handled the data: Scientists estimated how many nucleated cells there were by amplifying reference gene primers. Profiled with immunoSEQ multiplex PCR; TCRdb holds only in-frame clones, not every one. The DNA was the basis for D and trimming; V, J and clone size are from that table. Of about 170,000 clones listed, approximately 91% are singletons. The origin of this receptor is a man younger than 35 with COVID-19, enrolled during active disease. What was sequenced was peripheral blood.

The CDR3 sequence: CASSISGTSAQQYF. CDR3 bases: TGTGCCAGTAGTATATCCGGGACTAGCGCTCAGCAGTACTTC. The chain couples TRBV19 to TRBJ2-7, with 10 bases lining up with TRBD2. V shed 2 bases and J 8 bases; nucleotides not matched to a gene: 6. The CDR3 loop spans 14 amino acids. Germline V gene sequence: CDR1 LNHDA, CDR2 SQIVND (reference sequence).